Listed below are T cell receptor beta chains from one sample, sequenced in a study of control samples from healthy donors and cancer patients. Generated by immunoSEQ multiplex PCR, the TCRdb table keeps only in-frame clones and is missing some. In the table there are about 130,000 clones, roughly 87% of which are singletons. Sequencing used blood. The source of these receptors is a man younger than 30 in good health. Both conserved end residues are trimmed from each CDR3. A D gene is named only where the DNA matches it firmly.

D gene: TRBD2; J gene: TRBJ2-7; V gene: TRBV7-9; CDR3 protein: AAAAGGRSSYEQY
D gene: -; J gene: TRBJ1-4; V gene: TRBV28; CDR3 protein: ASSSMTDVNEKLF
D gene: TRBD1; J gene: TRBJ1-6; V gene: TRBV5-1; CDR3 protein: ASSQWTGGDNSPLH
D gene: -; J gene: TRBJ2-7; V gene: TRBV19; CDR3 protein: ASRTSMGATNEQY
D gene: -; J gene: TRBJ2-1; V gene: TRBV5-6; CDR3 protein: ASRDLYNEQF
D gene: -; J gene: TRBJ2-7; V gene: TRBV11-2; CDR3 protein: ASSFKHPGQSSYEQY
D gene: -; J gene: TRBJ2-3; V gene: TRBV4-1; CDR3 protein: ASSRLETDTQY
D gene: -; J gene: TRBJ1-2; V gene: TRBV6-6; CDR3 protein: ASSTPSGGYT
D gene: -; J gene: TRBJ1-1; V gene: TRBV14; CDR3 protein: ASSRGVNTEAF
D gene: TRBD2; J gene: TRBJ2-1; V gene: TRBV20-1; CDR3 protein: SASIGGRARNEQF
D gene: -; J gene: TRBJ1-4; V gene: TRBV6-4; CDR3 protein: ASASGEAGKLF
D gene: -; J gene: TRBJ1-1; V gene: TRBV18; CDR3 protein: ASSPPSQGMNTEAF
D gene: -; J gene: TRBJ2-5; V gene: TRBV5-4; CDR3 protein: ASSPAGRSQETQY
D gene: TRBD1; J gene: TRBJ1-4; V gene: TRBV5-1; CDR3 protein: ASSLQGQGKGEKLF
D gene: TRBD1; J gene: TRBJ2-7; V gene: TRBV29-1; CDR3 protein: SVETKLTGGGEQY
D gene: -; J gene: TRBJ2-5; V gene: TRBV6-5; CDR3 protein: ASRPDSAQETQY
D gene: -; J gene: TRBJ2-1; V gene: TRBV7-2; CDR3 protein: ASTRGGGMLNEQF
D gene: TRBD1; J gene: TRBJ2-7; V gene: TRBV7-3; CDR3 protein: ASRQTGATSSYEQY
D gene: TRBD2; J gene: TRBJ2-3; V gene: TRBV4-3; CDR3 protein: ASSQDSAGGSDTQY
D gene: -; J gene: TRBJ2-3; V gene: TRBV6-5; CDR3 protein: ASSWVSSTDTQY
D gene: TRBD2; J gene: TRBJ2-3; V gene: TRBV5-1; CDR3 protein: ASSLAGGGQGDTQY
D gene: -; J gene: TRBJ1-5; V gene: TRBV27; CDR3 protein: ASSTDSYNQPQH
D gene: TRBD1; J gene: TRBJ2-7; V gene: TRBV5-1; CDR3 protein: ASSLGGGTGGYEQY
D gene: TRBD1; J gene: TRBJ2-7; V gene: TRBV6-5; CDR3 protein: ASSDRDGLRQY
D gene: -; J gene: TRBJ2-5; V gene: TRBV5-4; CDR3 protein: ASRFDPIQETQY
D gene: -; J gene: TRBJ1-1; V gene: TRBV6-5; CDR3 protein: ASSYSVQRMNTEAF
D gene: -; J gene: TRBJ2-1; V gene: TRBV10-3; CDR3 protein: AISESTEQF
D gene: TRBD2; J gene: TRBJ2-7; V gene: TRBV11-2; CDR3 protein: ASSLERGTYEQY
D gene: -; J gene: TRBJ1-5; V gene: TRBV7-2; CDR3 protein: ASSLAGTYSNQPQH
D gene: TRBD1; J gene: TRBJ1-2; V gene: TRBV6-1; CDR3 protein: ASSAGQGLDLAGYT
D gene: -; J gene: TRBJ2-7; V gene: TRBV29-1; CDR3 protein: SVGQSYEQY
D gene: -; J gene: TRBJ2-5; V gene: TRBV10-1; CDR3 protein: ASSVGGDQETQY
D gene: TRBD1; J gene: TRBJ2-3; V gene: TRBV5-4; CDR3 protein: ASSPGRDRVGHTQY
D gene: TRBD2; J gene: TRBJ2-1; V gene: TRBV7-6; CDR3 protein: ASSLPRASGTSYNEQF
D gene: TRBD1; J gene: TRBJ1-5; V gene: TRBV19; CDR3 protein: ASSRTGARGVQPQH